What follows are 18 T cell receptor beta chains derived from one specimen sequenced in a study of blood T cells in healthy people across ages. PCR was performed a second time for roughly 7 to 11 cycles using a sample-barcoded 5' primer and a J-beta primer mix. TCRdb re-called the 5' RACE reads with MiXCR, one entry per CDR3 protein. The sample has 910,000 or so distinct CDR3 sequences; around 54% are singletons. The sequenced material came from blood. Receptors originate from a woman in her sixties in good health.

There are a few counts of this clonotype. The V call is TRBV12-3 or TRBV12-4, the J call TRBJ2-5; TRBD2 aligns across 11 bases. This CDR3 has 18 amino acids. J lost 4 bases, V lost 2 bases, and 12 bases had no gene match. The CDR3 spells CASSLRSEGLAVSETQYF. The DNA for the CDR3 is TGTGCCAGCAGTTTACGATCGGAGGGACTAGCGGTTTCAGAGACCCAGTACTTC.

The chain carries TRBV9 and TRBJ2-5, with TRBD1 matching 8 bases. V was pared by 0 bases and J by 5 bases, with 18 bases of the junction left unmatched. The CDR3 runs 19 residues. Germline V gives CDR1 SGDLS, CDR2 YYNGEE. CDR3 sequence: CASSVAPFDRGRAWETQYF. Here the CDR3 DNA reads TGTGCCAGCAGCGTAGCCCCCTTCGACAGGGGAAGGGCATGGGAGACCCAGTACTTC.

The chain carries TRBV5-1 and TRBJ2-5; D is ambiguous. The CDR3 runs to 11 residues. From germline, CDR1 is SGHRS and CDR2 YFSETQ. V lost 4 bases, J lost 3 bases, and 4 bases lay in between. Here the CDR3 reads CASSTKETQYF. The DNA of the CDR3 is TGCGCCAGCAGCACTAAAGAGACCCAGTACTTC.

This chain uses TRBV7-2 with TRBJ1-5, with D unresolved. The germline gives CDR1 SGHTA, CDR2 FQGNSA. The CDR3 consists of 15 residues. The V gene lost 1 base and the J gene lost 4 bases, with 11 bases spanning the gap. The CDR3 bases are TGTGCCAGCAGCTTAGTAGTGAACCAAAATCAGCCCCAGCATTTT. This gives the protein CASSLVVNQNQPQHF.

This clonotype was counted between two and nine times. The V and J genes are TRBV29-1 and TRBJ1-2; 9 nucleotides match TRBD1. The J segment lost 1 base and the V segment lost 3 bases, leaving 6 bases of the junction unmatched. From germline, CDR1 is SQVTM and CDR2 ANQGSEA. CDR3 length: 15 amino acids. The CDR3 region has the DNA TGCAGCGTTGACGCACAGGGGGCTTTTAACTATGGCTACACCTTC. Residues: CSVDAQGAFNYGYTF. Based on the CDR3 plus reference TRBV29-1 and TRBJ1-2, the full variable domain is SAVISQKPSRDICQRGTSLTIQCQVDSQVTMMFWYRQQPGQSLTLIATANQGSEATYESGFVIDKFPISRPNLTFSTLTVSNMSPEDSSIYLCSVDAQGAFNYGYTFGSGTRLTVV.

The sample holds a few counts of this clonotype. V is TRBV20-1 and J is TRBJ2-1, with D maybe TRBD2 (7 bases). The CDR3 contains 13 residues. V was clipped by 5 bases and J by 6 bases, with 14 bases between them. Germline loops: CDR1 DFQATT, CDR2 SNEGSKA (reference sequence). The CDR3 is CSAPSRGRNEQFF. The CDR3 DNA reads TGCAGTGCTCCGTCGCGGGGGCGCAATGAGCAGTTCTTC.

This clonotype came up a few times. The rearrangement joins TRBV3-1 to TRBJ2-3; D is unresolved. V was shortened by 2 bases and J by 2 bases, with 8 bases between the two germline ends. The germline V gene encodes CDR1 LGHDT and CDR2 YNNKEL (reference sequence). This CDR3 is built from 14 residues. Here the CDR3 DNA reads TGTGCCAGCAGCCAACCTCCCACCACAGATACGCAGTATTTT. Protein sequence: CASSQPPTTDTQYF.

The chain couples TRBV29-1 to TRBJ2-3; 9 bases align to TRBD2. V lost 4 bases and J lost 1; bases outside the gene matches: 6. Germline-derived CDR1 and CDR2 are SQVTM and ANQGSEA. The length of the CDR3 is 15 residues. DNA for the CDR3: TGCAGCGTTGGTCGAGCGGGAGGCGGCACAGATACGCAGTATTTT. Encoded protein: CSVGRAGGGTDTQYF.

This CDR3 is CAEQGFGDIQYF. The CDR3 nucleotides read TGTGCGGAACAGGGATTTGGGGACATTCAGTACTTC. The chain combines TRBV28 with TRBJ2-4, with D perhaps matching TRBD1 (6 bases). The CDR3 sequence is 12 residues long. Germline CDR1 and CDR2: MDHEN and SYDVKM. The whole variable domain, remainder taken from reference TRBV28 and TRBJ2-4, is DVKVTQSSRYLVKRTGEKVFLECVQDMDHENMFWYRQDPGLGLRLIYFSYDVKMKEKGDIPEGYSVSREKKERFSLILESASTNQTSMYLCAEQGFGDIQYFGAGTRLSVL.

There are a few counts of this clonotype. The chain recombines TRBV6-5 with TRBJ2-3; no clear D. V lost 2 bases, J lost 0 bases, and 9 bases lay in between. The CDR3 is made up of 15 amino acids. From germline, CDR1 is MNHEY and CDR2 SVGAGI. CDR3 region: CASSYVASSTDTQYF. As DNA, the CDR3 is TGTGCCAGCAGTTACGTCGCATCTAGCACAGATACGCAGTATTTT.

This clonotype was detected only a few times. The chain uses TRBV5-6 and TRBJ2-5; 7 nucleotides line up with TRBD1. The CDR3 runs 14 residues. With V trimmed by 2 bases and J by 4 bases, 5 bases remained unmatched. From germline, CDR1 is SGHDT and CDR2 YYEEEE. CDR3 sequence: CASSLTGELETQYF. The CDR3 nucleotides are TGTGCCAGCAGCTTAACAGGGGAATTAGAGACCCAGTACTTC.

This clonotype came up once. The rearrangement joins TRBV5-6 to TRBJ1-5; D is unclear. V lost 0 bases, J lost 8 bases, and 18 bases lay in between. The CDR3 has 16 residues. Germline CDR1 SGHDT, CDR2 YYEEEE. CDR3 loop: CASSLGLSWYGEPQHF. Here the CDR3 DNA reads TGTGCCAGCAGCTTGGGGTTGTCGTGGTATGGTGAGCCCCAGCATTTT.

V usage is TRBV30 and J usage is TRBJ2-3; possible D gene TRBD2, 5 bases. Germline loops: CDR1 GTSNPN, CDR2 SVGIG (reference sequence). This CDR3 is built from 14 residues. Trimming cost V 4 bases and J 5 bases, with 16 bases left between them. The CDR3 loop reads CAWKESAGVDTQYF. The CDR3 DNA reads TGTGCCTGGAAGGAGTCCGCCGGGGTAGATACGCAGTATTTT.

CDR3 DNA: TGCAGTGCTAGACAGGACGGCGGGACCCAGTACTTC. Encoded protein: CSARQDGGTQYF. This chain joins TRBV20-1 and TRBJ2-5; D is ambiguous. Between the trimmed V and J ends, which lost 2 bases and 7 bases, there was a span of 11 bases. CDR3 length: 12 residues. Looked up from germline, CDR1 is DFQATT and CDR2 is SNEGSKA (reference sequence).

The chain employs TRBV28 and TRBJ2-4; D is undetermined. The DNA end is more similar to TRBJ2-7, so the J call may be wrong. This CDR3 region has 13 residues. Germline loops: CDR1 MDHEN, CDR2 SYDVKM. The CDR3 spells CASSFEHPYEQYF. CDR3 in DNA: TGTGCCAGCAGTTTTGAACACCCCTACGAGCAGTACTTC.

The gene calls are TRBV7-3 and TRBJ2-5, with TRBD2 matching 8 bases. This CDR3 contains 16 residues. The V segment lost 1 base and the J segment 3 bases; nucleotides outside the gene matches: 7. Germline values: CDR1 SGHTA, CDR2 FQGTGA. The CDR3 loop reads CASSLKGAGAEETQYF. CDR3 nucleotide sequence: TGTGCCAGCAGCTTAAAAGGAGCGGGAGCGGAAGAGACCCAGTACTTC.

This chain links TRBV21-1 with TRBJ1-6. TRBV21-1 is a documented pseudogene. The CDR3 sequence is 12 residues long. The CDR3 DNA is TGTGCCAGCAGACAGATGAATTCACCCCTCCACTTT. This sequence encodes CASRQMNSPLHF.

This clonotype has more than one count but fewer than ten. This chain joins TRBV9 and TRBJ2-5; 13 bases fit TRBD2. The CDR3 runs 15 residues. Germline V lookup: CDR1 SGDLS, CDR2 YYNGEE. With 4 bases clipped from V and 11 bases from J, the junction kept 11 bases outside the gene matches. Here the CDR3 reads CASSPGLAGYNEQYF. In nucleotides, the CDR3 is TGTGCCAGCAGCCCGGGACTAGCGGGATACAATGAGCAGTACTTC.